A single sample gave rise to the 12 T cell receptor beta chains below, sequenced in a study of T-cell reconstitution after alpha-beta-depleted transplantation in children. Preparing the TCRbeta library involved the use of unique molecular identifiers. TCRdb re-derived calls from the PCR reads in MiXCR, one entry per CDR3 protein. This sample has around 490,000 distinct CDR3 sequences, with more than 9.5% found just once. Source: PBMCs, mostly from graft donor cells, taken 180 days after TCRalphabeta/CD19-depleted stem cell transplant. Receptors originate from a female patient aged 2 to 10 who had a stem cell transplant for aplastic anemia, so the T cells may come from the graft donor.

This clonotype was seen more than once but under ten times. This chain links TRBV19 with TRBJ2-4; weak D call: TRBD1 (6 bases). Germline CDR1 is LNHDA and CDR2 is SQIVND (reference sequence). The CDR3 has 19 residues. V lost 0 bases and J 0 bases, leaving 18 bases between the germline ends. In DNA form, the CDR3 reads TGTGCCAGTAGTATAGATACCTCCGGGACAAACATAGCCAAAAACATTCAGTACTTC. It encodes CASSIDTSGTNIAKNIQYF.

This clonotype was seen repeatedly, ten times or more. V gene TRBV24-1 combines with J gene TRBJ2-1, with 10 bases identical to TRBD2. CDR3 length: 17 amino acids. Germline V CDR1 and CDR2: KGHDR, SFDVKD. Trimming took 2 bases from V and 4 from J; bases not matched to a gene: 7. CDR3 loop: CATSDSLLAGLYNEQFF. CDR3 in DNA: TGTGCCACCAGTGATTCCCTACTAGCGGGACTATACAATGAGCAGTTCTTC.

The chain uses TRBV27 and TRBJ2-2; no definite D call. The CDR3 is 14 amino acids. V dropped 5 bases and J dropped 4 bases, with 11 bases sitting between them. CDR1 MNHEY and CDR2 SMNVEV come from the germline V gene (reference sequence). The CDR3 protein is CASSRSKGTGELFF. CDR3 coding DNA: TGTGCCAGCAGTCGAAGTAAGGGCACCGGGGAGCTGTTTTTT.

The table lists this clonotype with a few counts. The chain combines TRBV19 with TRBJ1-2; D call uncertain. V was clipped by 8 bases and J by 8 bases, with 15 bases between them. The CDR3 loop spans 12 amino acids. Germline V lookup: CDR1 LNHDA, CDR2 SQIVND (reference sequence). CDR3 DNA: TGTGCCAGTGAATCGTTCGTTGGGGGCTACACCTTC. This encodes CASESFVGGYTF.

There are a few counts of this clonotype. The chain has TRBV4-1 and TRBJ1-2, with D hard to call. The germline V gene has CDR1 MGHRA and CDR2 YSYEKL. This CDR3 is built from 12 residues. V lost 1 base and J lost 2, with 2 bases in between. DNA for the CDR3: TGCGCCAGCAGCCAAGTAAACTATGGCTACACCTTC. It yields the protein CASSQVNYGYTF.

This clonotype has a handful of counts. The CDR3 sequence is CASSLQVNYGYTF. For the CDR3, the DNA is TGTGCCAGCAGTTTACAAGTGAACTATGGCTACACCTTC. The V gene is TRBV28, the J gene TRBJ1-2; D unclear. This CDR3 is 13 amino acids long. Trimming took 2 bases from V and 2 from J, leaving 6 bases between them. From germline, CDR1 is MDHEN and CDR2 SYDVKM.

CDR3: CATRQGLGTSEVGELFF. CDR3 coding DNA: TGTGCCACCAGACAGGGGCTCGGGACTAGCGAGGTCGGGGAGCTGTTTTTT. The V gene is TRBV24-1, the J gene TRBJ2-2; TRBD2 aligns across 10 bases. This CDR3 has 17 residues. V lost 7 bases, J lost 7 bases, and 14 bases stayed unmatched. Germline assignment: CDR1 KGHDR and CDR2 SFDVKD.

The DNA of the CDR3 is TGCGCCAGCAGCCGATCCGGGACCGCCCCCGGGGGGACCCAGTACTTC. Its translation: CASSRSGTAPGGTQYF. The chain is built from TRBV4-3 and TRBJ2-5; D possibly corresponds to TRBD2 (6 bases). CDR1 is LGHNA and CDR2 is YSLEER in the germline V gene. V lost 4 bases, J lost 7 bases, and 22 bases lay in between. The CDR3 has 16 amino acids.

This rearrangement joins TRBV11-2 to TRBJ2-3, with TRBD2 matching 10 bases. Germline V lookup: CDR1 SGHAT, CDR2 FQNNGV. The trim removed 5 bases at V and 6 bases at J, leaving 17 bases unmatched. The CDR3 is 18 amino acids. The CDR3 loop is CASSPVPTSGMSLDTQYF. In DNA form, the CDR3 reads TGTGCCAGCAGCCCAGTCCCCACTAGCGGGATGTCATTGGATACGCAGTATTTT.

This chain uses TRBV11-2 with TRBJ2-7; weak D call: TRBD1 (5 bases). The CDR3 runs 16 residues. The germline gives CDR1 SGHAT, CDR2 FQNNGV. V was cut by 4 bases and J by 4 bases, with 20 bases left in between. CDR3 DNA: TGTGCCAGCAGCTCCCGAGCCCAGGGTAGGGGTTACGAGCAGTACGTC. Residues: CASSSRAQGRGYEQYV.

This clonotype was seen more than once but under ten times. The CDR3 region is CASSPRPDSLFF. CDR3 in DNA: TGTGCCAGCTCACCACGGCCTGACAGTCTCTTCTTC. The gene calls are TRBV18 and TRBJ2-1; D may be TRBD1 (5 bases). Trimming pared 1 base from V and 16 bases from J, leaving 14 bases between. Germline-derived CDR1 and CDR2 are KGHSH and LQKENI. The CDR3 sequence is 12 residues long.

J is TRBJ2-2 and V is TRBV12-5; D possibly matches TRBD1 or TRBD2 (5 bases each). This CDR3 contains 16 residues. V shed 5 bases and J shed 5 bases, with 18 bases lying between them. Looked up from germline, CDR1 is LGHNT and CDR2 is FRNRAP. The CDR3 coding sequence is TGTGCTAGTGGTCAGAGCCCTTGGGGCGGGACCGGGGAGCTGTTTTTT. Translating it yields CASGQSPWGGTGELFF.